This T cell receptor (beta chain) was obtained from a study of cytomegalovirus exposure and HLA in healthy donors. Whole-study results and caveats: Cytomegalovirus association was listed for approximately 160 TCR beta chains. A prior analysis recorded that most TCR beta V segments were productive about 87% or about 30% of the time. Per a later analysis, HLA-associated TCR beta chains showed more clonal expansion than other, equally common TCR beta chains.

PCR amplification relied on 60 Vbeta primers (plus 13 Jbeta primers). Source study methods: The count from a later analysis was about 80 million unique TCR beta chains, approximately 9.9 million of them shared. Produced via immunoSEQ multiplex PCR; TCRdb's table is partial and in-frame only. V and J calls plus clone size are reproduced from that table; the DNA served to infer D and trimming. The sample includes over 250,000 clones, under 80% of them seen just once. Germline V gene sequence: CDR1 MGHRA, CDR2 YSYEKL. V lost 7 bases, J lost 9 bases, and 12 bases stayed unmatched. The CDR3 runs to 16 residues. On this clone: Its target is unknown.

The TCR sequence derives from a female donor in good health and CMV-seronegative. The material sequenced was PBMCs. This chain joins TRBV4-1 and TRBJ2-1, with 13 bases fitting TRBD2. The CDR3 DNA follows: TGCGCCAGCACCCAGACCGGACTAGCGGGGGTGAGTGAGCAGTTCTTC. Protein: CASTQTGLAGVSEQFF.